This TCR beta chain was captured in a study of cytomegalovirus exposure and HLA in healthy donors. Germline V CDR1 and CDR2: KGHSY, FQNENV. This CDR3 comprises 13 residues. Comments on this clone: Its antigen remains unknown. At one end the junction does not follow the germline gene, possibly because of a read error.

Findings of the study overall: Looking again later, the authors saw that most CMV-associated TCR beta chains seemed HLA-restricted. Reported performance of the classifier showed diagnosis of cytomegalovirus status with high specificity and sensitivity. Most subjects' HLA-A and HLA-B alleles were reportedly predicted from TCR beta sequences.

This PCR relied on a set of 60 Vbeta primers and 13 Jbeta primers. Sequencing used immunoSEQ multiplex PCR; TCRdb keeps in-frame clones, though not all of them. This sample has approximately 38,000 clones; 65% to 90% occur once, and the top ten carry 3.6%. The sample was PBMCs. This clonotype was sampled from a young woman in good health and CMV-seronegative. The V gene is TRBV16, the J gene TRBJ1-5, with D hard to call. The CDR3, as DNA: TGTGCCAGCAGCCAATATGACAATCAGCCCCAGAATTTT. Translation: CASSQYDNQPQNF.